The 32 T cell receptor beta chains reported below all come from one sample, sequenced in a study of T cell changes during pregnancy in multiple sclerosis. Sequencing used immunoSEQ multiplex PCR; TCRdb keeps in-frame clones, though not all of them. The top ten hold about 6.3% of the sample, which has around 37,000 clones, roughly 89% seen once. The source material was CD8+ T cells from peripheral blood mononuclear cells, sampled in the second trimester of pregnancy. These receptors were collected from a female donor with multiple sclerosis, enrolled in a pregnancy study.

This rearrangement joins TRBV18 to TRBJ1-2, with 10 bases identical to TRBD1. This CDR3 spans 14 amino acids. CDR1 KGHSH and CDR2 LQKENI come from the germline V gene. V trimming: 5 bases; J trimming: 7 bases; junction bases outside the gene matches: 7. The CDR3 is CASSFMTGGRGYTF. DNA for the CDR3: TGTGCCAGCTCATTTATGACAGGGGGCCGTGGCTACACCTTC.

CDR3 residues: CASSPSRGMAETQYF. DNA of the CDR3: TGTGCCAGCAGCCCCTCCCGCGGTATGGCGGAGACCCAGTACTTC. This sequence joins TRBV4-2 and TRBJ2-5; unclear D gene. CDR1 and CDR2 (germline): LGHNA, YNFKEQ. The CDR3 has 15 amino acids. Trimming shortened V by 4 bases and J by 5 bases, and 17 bases separated the two germline ends.

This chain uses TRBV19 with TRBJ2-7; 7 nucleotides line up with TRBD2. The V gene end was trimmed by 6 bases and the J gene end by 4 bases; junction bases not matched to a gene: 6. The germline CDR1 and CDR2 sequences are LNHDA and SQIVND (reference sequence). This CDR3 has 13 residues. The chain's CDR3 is CASSSGTEYEQYF. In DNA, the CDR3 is TGTGCCAGTAGCAGCGGGACTGAATACGAGCAGTACTTC.

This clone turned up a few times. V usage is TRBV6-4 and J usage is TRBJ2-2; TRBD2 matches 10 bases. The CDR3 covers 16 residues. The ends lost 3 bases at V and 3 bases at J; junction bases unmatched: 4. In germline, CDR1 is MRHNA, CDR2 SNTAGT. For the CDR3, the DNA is TGTGCCAGCAGTGATTCAACTAGCGGGGACACCGGGGAGCTGTTTTTT. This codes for CASSDSTSGDTGELFF.

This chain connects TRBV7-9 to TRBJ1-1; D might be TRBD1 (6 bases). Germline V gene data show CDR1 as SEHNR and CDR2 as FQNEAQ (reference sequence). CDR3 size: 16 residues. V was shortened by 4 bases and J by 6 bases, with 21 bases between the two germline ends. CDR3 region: CASSSPSSRGRAEAFF. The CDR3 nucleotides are TGTGCCAGCAGCTCCCCCTCCTCCAGGGGACGGGCTGAAGCTTTCTTT.

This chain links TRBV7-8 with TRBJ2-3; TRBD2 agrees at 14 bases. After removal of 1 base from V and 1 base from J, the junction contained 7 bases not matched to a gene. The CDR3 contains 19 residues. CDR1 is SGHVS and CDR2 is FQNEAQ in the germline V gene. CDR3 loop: CASSLDGTGLAGGTDTQYF. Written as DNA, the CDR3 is TGTGCCAGCAGCTTAGACGGCACGGGACTAGCGGGGGGCACAGATACGCAGTATTTT.

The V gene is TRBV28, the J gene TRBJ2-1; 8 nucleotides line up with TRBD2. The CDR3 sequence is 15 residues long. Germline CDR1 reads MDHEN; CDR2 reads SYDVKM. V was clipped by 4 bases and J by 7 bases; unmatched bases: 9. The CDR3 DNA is TGTGCCAGCAGTTCCACGAGCGGGAGCGCAAATGAGCAGTTCTTC. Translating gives CASSSTSGSANEQFF.

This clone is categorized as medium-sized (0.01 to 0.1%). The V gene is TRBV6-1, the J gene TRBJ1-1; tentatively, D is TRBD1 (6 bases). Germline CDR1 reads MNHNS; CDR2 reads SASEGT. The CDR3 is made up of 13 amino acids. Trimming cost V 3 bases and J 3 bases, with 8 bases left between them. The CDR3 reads CASSEGAHTEAFF. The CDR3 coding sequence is TGTGCCAGCAGTGAGGGGGCGCACACTGAAGCTTTCTTT.

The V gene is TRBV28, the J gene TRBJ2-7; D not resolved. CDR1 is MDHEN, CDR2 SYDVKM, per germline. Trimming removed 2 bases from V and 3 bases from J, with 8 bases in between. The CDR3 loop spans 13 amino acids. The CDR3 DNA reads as TGTGCCAGCAGTTTAGCTGGCCGCTACGAGCAGTACTTC. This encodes CASSLAGRYEQYF.

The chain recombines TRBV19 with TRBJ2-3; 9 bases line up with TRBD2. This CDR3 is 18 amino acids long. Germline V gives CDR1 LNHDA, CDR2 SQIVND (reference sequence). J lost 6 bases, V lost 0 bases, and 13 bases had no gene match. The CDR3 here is CASSIEGLGASGADTQYF. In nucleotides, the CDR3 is TGTGCCAGTAGTATAGAAGGCCTGGGGGCTAGCGGGGCGGATACGCAGTATTTT.

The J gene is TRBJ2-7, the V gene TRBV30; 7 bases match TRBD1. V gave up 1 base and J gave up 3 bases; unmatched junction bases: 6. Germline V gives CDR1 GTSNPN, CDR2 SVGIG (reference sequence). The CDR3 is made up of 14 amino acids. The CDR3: CAWSEWDSNYEQYF. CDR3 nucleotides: TGTGCCTGGAGTGAGTGGGACAGTAACTACGAGCAGTACTTC.

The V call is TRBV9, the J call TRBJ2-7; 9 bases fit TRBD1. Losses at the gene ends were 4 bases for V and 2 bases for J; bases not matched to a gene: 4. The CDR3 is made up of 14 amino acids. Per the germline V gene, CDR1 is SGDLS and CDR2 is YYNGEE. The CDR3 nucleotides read TGTGCCAGCAGCCCAGGGGACAGGGCCTACGAGCAGTACTTC. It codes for CASSPGDRAYEQYF.

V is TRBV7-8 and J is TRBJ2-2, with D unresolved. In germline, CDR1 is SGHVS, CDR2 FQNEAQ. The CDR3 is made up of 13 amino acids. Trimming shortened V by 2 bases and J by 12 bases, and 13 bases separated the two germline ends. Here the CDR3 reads CASSLNEDLQLFF. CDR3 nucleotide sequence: TGTGCCAGCAGCTTAAATGAAGACTTGCAGCTGTTTTTT.

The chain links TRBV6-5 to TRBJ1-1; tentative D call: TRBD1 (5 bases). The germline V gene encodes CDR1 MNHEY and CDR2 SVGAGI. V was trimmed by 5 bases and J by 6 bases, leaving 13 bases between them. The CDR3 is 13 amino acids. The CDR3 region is CASSPRTNAEAFF. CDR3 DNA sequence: TGTGCCAGCAGTCCAAGGACAAACGCTGAAGCTTTCTTT.

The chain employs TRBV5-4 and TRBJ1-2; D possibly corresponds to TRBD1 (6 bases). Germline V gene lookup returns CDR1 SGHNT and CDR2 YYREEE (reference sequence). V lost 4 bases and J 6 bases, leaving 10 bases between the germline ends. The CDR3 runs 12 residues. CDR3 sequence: CASSERTDGYTF. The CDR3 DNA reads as TGTGCCAGCAGCGAGCGGACAGATGGCTACACCTTC.

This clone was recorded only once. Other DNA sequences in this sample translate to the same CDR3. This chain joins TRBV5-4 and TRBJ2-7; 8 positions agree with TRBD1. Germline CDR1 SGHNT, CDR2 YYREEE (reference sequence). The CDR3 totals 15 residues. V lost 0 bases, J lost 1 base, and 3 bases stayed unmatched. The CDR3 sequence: CASSLGQGASYEQYF. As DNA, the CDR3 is TGTGCCAGCAGCTTGGGGCAGGGGGCTTCCTACGAGCAGTACTTC.

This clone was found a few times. CDR3 amino acids: CASSQERGGAPDTQYF. In DNA, the CDR3 is TGTGCCAGCAGCCAAGAACGCGGGGGGGCTCCAGATACGCAGTATTTT. The gene calls are TRBV4-2 and TRBJ2-3; TRBD2 aligns across 9 bases. The germline gives CDR1 LGHNA, CDR2 YNFKEQ. The CDR3 covers 16 residues. V was pared by 0 bases and J by 4 bases, with 5 bases of the junction left unmatched.

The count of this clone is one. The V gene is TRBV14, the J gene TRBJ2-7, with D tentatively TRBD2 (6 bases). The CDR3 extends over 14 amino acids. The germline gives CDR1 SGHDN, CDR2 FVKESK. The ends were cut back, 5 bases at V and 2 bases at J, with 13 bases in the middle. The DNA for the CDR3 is TGTGCCAGCAGCTACGCCCCGGGGGCCTACGAGCAGTACTTC. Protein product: CASSYAPGAYEQYF.

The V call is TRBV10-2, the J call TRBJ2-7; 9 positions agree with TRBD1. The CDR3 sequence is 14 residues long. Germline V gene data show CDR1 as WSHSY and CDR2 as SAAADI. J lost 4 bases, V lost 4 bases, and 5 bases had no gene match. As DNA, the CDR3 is TGCGCCAGCAGTGTGGGACAGGGACAATACGAGCAGTACTTC. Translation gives CASSVGQGQYEQYF.

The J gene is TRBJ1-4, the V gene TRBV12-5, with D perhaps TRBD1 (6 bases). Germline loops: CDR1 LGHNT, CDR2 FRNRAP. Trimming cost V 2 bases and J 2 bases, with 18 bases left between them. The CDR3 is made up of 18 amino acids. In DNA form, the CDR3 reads TGTGCTAGTGGTTTGACGCGGGGGCATGGCGGCACTAATGAAAAACTGTTTTTT. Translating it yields CASGLTRGHGGTNEKLFF.

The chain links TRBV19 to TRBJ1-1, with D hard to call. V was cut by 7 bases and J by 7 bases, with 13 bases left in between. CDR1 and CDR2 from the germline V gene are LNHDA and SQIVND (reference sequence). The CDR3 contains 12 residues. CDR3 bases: TGTGCCAGTACCCGCGGCGGGGATGAAGCTTTCTTT. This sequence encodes CASTRGGDEAFF.

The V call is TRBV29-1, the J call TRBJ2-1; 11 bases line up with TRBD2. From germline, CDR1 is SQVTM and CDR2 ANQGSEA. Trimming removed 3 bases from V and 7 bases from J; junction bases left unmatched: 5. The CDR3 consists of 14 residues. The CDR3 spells CSVEGASGRNEQFF. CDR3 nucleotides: TGCAGCGTTGAGGGGGCTAGCGGGAGGAATGAGCAGTTCTTC.

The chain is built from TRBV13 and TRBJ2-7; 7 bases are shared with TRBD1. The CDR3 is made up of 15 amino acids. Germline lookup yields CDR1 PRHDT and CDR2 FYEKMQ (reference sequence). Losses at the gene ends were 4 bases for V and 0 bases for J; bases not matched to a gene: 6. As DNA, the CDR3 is TGTGCCAGCAGCTCCATCAGGGACAGCTCCTACGAGCAGTACTTC. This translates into CASSSIRDSSYEQYF.

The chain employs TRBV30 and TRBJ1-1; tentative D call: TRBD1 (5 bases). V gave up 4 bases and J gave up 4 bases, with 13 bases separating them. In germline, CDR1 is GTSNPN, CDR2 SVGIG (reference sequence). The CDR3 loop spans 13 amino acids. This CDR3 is CAWTFMGGTEAFF. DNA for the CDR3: TGTGCCTGGACCTTTATGGGGGGCACTGAAGCTTTCTTT.

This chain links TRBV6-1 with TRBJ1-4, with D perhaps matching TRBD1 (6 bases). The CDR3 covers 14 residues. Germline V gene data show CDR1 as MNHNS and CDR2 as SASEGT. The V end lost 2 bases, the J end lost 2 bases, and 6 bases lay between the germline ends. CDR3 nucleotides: TGTGCCAGCAGTGAAACAGGGACTAATGAAAAACTGTTTTTT. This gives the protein CASSETGTNEKLFF.

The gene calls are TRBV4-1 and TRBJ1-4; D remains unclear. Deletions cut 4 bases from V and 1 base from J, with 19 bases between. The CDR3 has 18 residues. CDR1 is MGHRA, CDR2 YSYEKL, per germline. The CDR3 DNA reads TGCGCCAGCAGCCTTACGTATGGATCCGGGAGAACTAATGAAAAACTGTTTTTT. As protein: CASSLTYGSGRTNEKLFF.

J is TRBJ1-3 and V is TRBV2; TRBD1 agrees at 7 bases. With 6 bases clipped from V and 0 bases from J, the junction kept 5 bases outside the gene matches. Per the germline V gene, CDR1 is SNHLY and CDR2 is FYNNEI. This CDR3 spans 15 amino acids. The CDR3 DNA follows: TGTGCCAGCAGCGAGGGGGCCCTCTCTGGAAACACCATATATTTT. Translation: CASSEGALSGNTIYF.

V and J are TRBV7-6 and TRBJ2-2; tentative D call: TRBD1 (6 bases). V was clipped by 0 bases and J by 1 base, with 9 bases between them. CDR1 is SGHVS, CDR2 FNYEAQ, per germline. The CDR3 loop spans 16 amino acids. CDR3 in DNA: TGTGCCAGCAGCTTAGCGGGACACCAGAACACCGGGGAGCTGTTTTTT. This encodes CASSLAGHQNTGELFF.

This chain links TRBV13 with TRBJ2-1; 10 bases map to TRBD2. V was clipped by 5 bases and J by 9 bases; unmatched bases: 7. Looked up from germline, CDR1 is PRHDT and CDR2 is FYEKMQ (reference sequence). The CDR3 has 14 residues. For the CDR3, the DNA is TGTGCCAGCAGCCCGACTACTAGCGGGGTTGAGCAGTTCTTC. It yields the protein CASSPTTSGVEQFF.

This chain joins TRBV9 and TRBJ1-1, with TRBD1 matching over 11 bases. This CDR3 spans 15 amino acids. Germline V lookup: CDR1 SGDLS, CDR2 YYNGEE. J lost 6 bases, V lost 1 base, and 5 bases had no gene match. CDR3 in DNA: TGTGCCAGCAGCGTACTGGGACAGGGGGGCCCTGAAGCTTTCTTT. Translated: CASSVLGQGGPEAFF. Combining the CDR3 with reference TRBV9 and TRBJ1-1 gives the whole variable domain DSGVTQTPKHLITATGQRVTLRCSPRSGDLSVYWYQQSLDQGLQFLIQYYNGEERAKGNILERFSAQQFPDLHSELNLSSLELGDSALYFCASSVLGQGGPEAFFGQGTRLTVV.

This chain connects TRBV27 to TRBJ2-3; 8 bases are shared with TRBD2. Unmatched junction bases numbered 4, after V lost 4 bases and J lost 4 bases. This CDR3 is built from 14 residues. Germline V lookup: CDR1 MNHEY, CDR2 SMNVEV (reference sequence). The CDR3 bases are TGTGCCAGCAGTTCCGGGGGGGCGGCAGATACGCAGTATTTT. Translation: CASSSGGAADTQYF.

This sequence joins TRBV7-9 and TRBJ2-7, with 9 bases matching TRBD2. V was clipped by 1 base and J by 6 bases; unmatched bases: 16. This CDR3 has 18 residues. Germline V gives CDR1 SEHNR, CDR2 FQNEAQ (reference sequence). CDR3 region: CASSLGPGWGLAGSEQYF. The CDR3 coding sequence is TGTGCCAGCAGCTTAGGCCCAGGGTGGGGGCTAGCGGGATCCGAGCAGTACTTC.